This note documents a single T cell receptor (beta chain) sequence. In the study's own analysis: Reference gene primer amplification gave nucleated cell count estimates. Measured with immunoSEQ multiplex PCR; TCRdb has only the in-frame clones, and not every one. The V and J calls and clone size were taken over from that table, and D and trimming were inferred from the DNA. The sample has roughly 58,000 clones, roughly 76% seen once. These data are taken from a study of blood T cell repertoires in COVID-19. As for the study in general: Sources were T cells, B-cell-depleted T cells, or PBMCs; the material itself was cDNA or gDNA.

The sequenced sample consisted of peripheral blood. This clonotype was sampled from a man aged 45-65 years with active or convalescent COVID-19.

The CDR3 region is CASSLAAATGELFF. Written as DNA, the CDR3 is TGCGCCAGCAGCTTGGCGGCGGCCACCGGGGAGCTGTTTTTT. The chain employs TRBV5-1 and TRBJ2-2, with unresolved D. This CDR3 is built from 14 residues. Trimming took off 0 bases at V and 4 bases at J, with 7 bases between the two ends. Germline V gene lookup returns CDR1 SGHRS and CDR2 YFSETQ.